This T cell receptor beta chain was sequenced for a study of blood T cell repertoires in COVID-19 (dated by TCRdb to about 2020). As for the study more broadly: Collaborator samples came from the United States, Italy and Spain and covered acute and convalescent phases of COVID-19. The material from the prospective study consisted of cDNA or gDNA derived from T cells, B-cell-depleted T cells, or PBMCs. Subjects who had been exposed to COVID-19, were actively infected with it, or had recovered from it provided the deeply sampled blood TCRbeta repertoires that made up the dataset. The repertoires were made available in a free public database intended to serve as a resource for research on the immune response to SARS-CoV-2. Samples were obtained from the ongoing ImmuneRACE study (first 160 participants) and from over 1,000 subjects provided by 6 global collaborators. Sample metadata almost always included a de-identified subject ID, COVID-19 status, age in years and sex. Where available, HLA class I and class II types were obtained from metadata supplied by the sample provider rather than from assay-based typing.

The immunoSEQ Assay, a bias-controlled multiplex PCR, was used to amplify TCRbeta CDR3 regions from genomic DNA. In the original analysis: Within the assay, amplification of reference gene primers was used to estimate how many nucleated cells each sample contained. Sequence reads were collapsed and filtered to measure the absolute abundance of every unique TCRbeta CDR3 rearrangement. For each sample, productive Simpson clonality was calculated as the square root of Simpson's diversity index over productive rearrangements. The table was pulled from immuneACCESS by TCRdb, which kept in-frame rearrangements only. Such tables lose some clones; where checked, under half of the loss comes from unresolved V genes, and the rest has no known cause. The V and J calls and the clone size are those of that table, but D and trimming were determined from the DNA. The sample table shows 60,000 to 85,000 clones, and approximately 80% are seen once. The leading ten clones occupy about 12% of the sample.

As concerns this clone: The antigen this receptor binds is unknown. Base qualities are not provided; no much larger clone lies one nucleotide away.

Study-wide findings and limitations: How much clinical and demographic metadata was included differed by source and by participant, and the metadata was provided uncurated.

The germline ends are 15 bases apart after V is trimmed by 4 bases and J by 2 bases. The germline V gene encodes CDR1 SGHRS and CDR2 YFSETQ. The CDR3 holds 15 amino acids from the cysteine to the phenylalanine. The DNA shown is the 45-base CDR3, in frame from base 1. Whole blood was collected in K2EDTA tubes by collaborating institutions according to the institutions' own protocols. Collaborator samples were shipped for TCRbeta analysis as frozen whole blood, isolated PBMCs, or DNA extracted from either sample type. Recombination joined TRBV5-1 with TRBJ2-5; a tentative D call is TRBD2 (5 bases match). This receptor was obtained from a human donor in a cohort sampled during active COVID-19. The sample taken for sequencing was peripheral blood. The DNA is TGCGCCAGCAGCCCCGCGGGTGGGCGGCAAGAGACCCAGTACTTC. This is translated as CASSPAGGRQETQYF.